This T cell receptor (beta chain) was sequenced during a study of T cell responses to AZD1222 COVID-19 vaccine. General study points: Only 5 to 7 AZD1222 recipients tested seropositive at baseline. Epitopes outside B.1.351 and B.1.1.7 mutated regions reportedly drew nearly half of spike TCRs. Spike-specific TCR depth and breadth grew after two AZD1222 doses.

The assay was immunoSEQ multiplex PCR, and TCRdb's table has in-frame clones only and misses some. The sample carries 60,000 to 85,000 clones, over 65% recorded once. The V segment lost 4 bases and the J segment 0 bases; nucleotides outside the gene matches: 3. The CDR3 length is 17 residues. Germline CDR1 LGHDT, CDR2 YNNKEL (reference sequence). In regard to this clone: The antigen is not known.

The sample in question was peripheral blood, obtained 28 days after the second dose of the MenACWY control vaccine. The genes are TRBV3-1 (or the pseudogene TRBV3-2) and TRBJ2-3; 14 bases agree with TRBD2. The sequence was obtained from an adult who received the MenACWY meningococcal vaccine as a control. In DNA form, the CDR3 reads TGTGCCAGCAGCCGGGGACTAGCGGGAGTGAGCACAGATACGCAGTATTTT. Protein: CASSRGLAGVSTDTQYF.